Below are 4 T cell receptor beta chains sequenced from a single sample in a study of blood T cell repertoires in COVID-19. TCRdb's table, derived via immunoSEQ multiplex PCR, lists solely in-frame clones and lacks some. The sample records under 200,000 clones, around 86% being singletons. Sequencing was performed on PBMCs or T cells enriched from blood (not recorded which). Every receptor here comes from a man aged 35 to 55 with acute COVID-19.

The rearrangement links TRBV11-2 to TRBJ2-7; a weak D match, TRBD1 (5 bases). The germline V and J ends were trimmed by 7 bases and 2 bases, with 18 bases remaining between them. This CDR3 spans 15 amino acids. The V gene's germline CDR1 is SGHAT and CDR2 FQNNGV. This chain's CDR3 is CASTSSWGGTYEQYF. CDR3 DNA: TGTGCCAGCACCAGTAGCTGGGGCGGTACCTACGAGCAGTACTTC.

In DNA form, the CDR3 reads TGTGCCAGCAGTGGTCCCAGCGTCAGAGAGGGGCAGTTCTTC. Protein: CASSGPSVREGQFF. This chain links TRBV25-1 with TRBJ2-1, with D possibly matching TRBD2 (5 bases). Germline assignment: CDR1 MGHDK and CDR2 SYGVNS. Trimming cost V 4 bases and J 12 bases, with 19 bases left between them. The CDR3 spans 14 residues.

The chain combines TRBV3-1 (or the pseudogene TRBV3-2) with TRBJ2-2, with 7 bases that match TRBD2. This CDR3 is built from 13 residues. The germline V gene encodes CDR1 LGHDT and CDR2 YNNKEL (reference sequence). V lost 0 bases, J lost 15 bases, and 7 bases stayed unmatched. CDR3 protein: CASSQEPRGRVFF. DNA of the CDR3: TGTGCCAGCAGCCAAGAACCGCGGGGGAGGGTGTTTTTT.

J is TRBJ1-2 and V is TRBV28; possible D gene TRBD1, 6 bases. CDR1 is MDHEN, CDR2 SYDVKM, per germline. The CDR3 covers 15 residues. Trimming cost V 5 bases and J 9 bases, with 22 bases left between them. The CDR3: CASSPQPHRAVRYTF. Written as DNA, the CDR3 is TGTGCCAGCAGTCCCCAGCCCCACAGGGCTGTGCGCTACACCTTC.